This entry is about one TCR beta chain. The data were obtained in a study of CD8 T cells in ankylosing spondylitis. TCRdb redid the calling of the 5' RACE reads with MiXCR, one entry per CDR3 protein. Of 250,000 or so distinct CDR3 sequences listed, roughly a quarter are singletons. Germline lookup yields CDR1 MNHEY and CDR2 SVGAGI. The J segment lost 4 bases and the V segment lost 2 bases, leaving 8 bases of the junction unmatched. CDR3 length equals 16 residues. The sequenced sample was blood, either unsorted or a sorted T cell fraction (not recorded which). The chain is built from TRBV6-5 and TRBJ2-3, with TRBD2 identical over 8 bases. The sequence came from a male donor with ankylosing spondylitis or in good health (not recorded which). In nucleotides, the CDR3 is TGTGCCAGCAGTTACGCGGGATCGGGGGGGCCAGATACGCAGTATTTT. It is translated as CASSYAGSGGPDTQYF.